This T cell receptor beta chain was obtained from a study of T cells after posttransplantation cyclophosphamide. Study observations and caveats: Recipient CMV seropositivity and CMV reactivation strongly tracked TRB clonality. Later post-transplant blood repertoires were often dominated by donor CD8+ memory clones.

This clone showed up just a few times. Its antigen remains unidentified. CDR3 size: 17 residues. Losses at the gene ends were 5 bases for V and 0 bases for J; bases not matched to a gene: 9. Per germline, CDR1 SGHAT and CDR2 FQNNGV. Data came from immunoSEQ multiplex PCR; TCRdb stores just in-frame clones and leaves some out. Sampling found 9,500 to 15,000 clones, none seen once. Specimen: PBMCs. The V call is TRBV11-2, the J call TRBJ2-2; 7 bases match TRBD2. The TCR sequence derives from a woman in her thirties or forties in good health, CMV-negative, and a related stem cell transplant donor. The CDR3 DNA follows: TGTGCCAGCAGCCTAAGGGGAGGGCTGCCGAACACCGGGGAGCTGTTTTTT. This codes for CASSLRGGLPNTGELFF.